This T cell receptor beta chain originates from a study of multiple sclerosis patients with progressive multifocal leukoencephalopathy. Time point defined: about 13 months of natalizumab therapy. All patients had prior interferon beta, and all PML patients were female. Sequencing was at survey level. Clones were read by immunoSEQ multiplex PCR, and TCRdb kept only the in-frame ones, dropping some. The data hold around 30,000 clones, with 90% observed a single time. Germline V lookup: CDR1 MNHNS, CDR2 SASEGT. The CDR3 extends over 14 amino acids. Losses at the gene ends were 2 bases for V and 7 bases for J; bases not matched to a gene: 2. As concerns this clone: Antigen unknown.

Study conclusions and caveats: Expanded clones at PML onset predated and persisted through natalizumab therapy.

The sequences come from PBMCs, collected from a patient treated with natalizumab. This receptor was taken from a human donor with multiple sclerosis. The chain employs TRBV6-1 and TRBJ1-4; TRBD1 agrees at 9 bases. The CDR3 sequence: CASSELDRGEKLFF. As DNA, the CDR3 is TGTGCCAGCAGTGAACTGGACAGGGGTGAAAAACTGTTTTTT.